A single TCR beta chain is shown here with its context. As yet, its antigen is unknown. All TRB cDNA libraries came from 5' RACE performed with UMI labels. Using the 5' RACE reads, TCRdb records one entry per CDR3 protein without DNA. The data show about 120,000 distinct CDR3 sequences, and the top ten clones hold under 0.75%. This CDR3 has 12 residues. Per germline, CDR1 DFQATT and CDR2 SNEGSKA (reference sequence). The record originates from a study of CXCR3-negative and CXCR3-positive naive CD8 T cells. Whole-study results and caveats: For CXCR3-positive naive cells, TRB CDR3s were more hydrophobic than those of CXCR3-negative naive cells.

The specimen was naive CXCR3+ CD8+ T cells from blood. Subset: CD45RO-CCR7+CD27+CD95- naive CD8+ T cells expressing CXCR3 (TNR3+). The receptor's source is a human donor in good health. Some clones in this sample may be carry-over from other donors' samples. J is TRBJ2-7 and V is TRBV20-1; lacking DNA, the TRBD2 call made by TCRdb goes unchecked. The CDR3 sequence: CSARLDGYEQYF.